Following are 28 T cell receptor beta chains from one sample sequenced in a study of vaccination effects on CD4 cells after COVID-19. Their antigens remain unidentified. In the ViraFEST assay, antigen-specific CD4+ clonotypes were identified by expansion after peptide-pool stimulation. CD4+ T cells were isolated after 10 days of culture. Assay used: immunoSEQ multiplex PCR; TCRdb lists only in-frame clones, some missing. Of about 54,000 clones listed, around 80% were seen once; the top ten hold roughly 2.2%. The source material was CD4+ T cells from PBMCs cultured with HCoV-229E spike peptides, sampled before COVID-19 vaccination. These TCRs come from a human donor who received a COVID-19 vaccine.

This chain uses TRBV6-5 with TRBJ2-1, with no clear D. The CDR3 totals 15 residues. Germline assignment: CDR1 MNHEY and CDR2 SVGAGI. V was clipped by 0 bases and J by 6 bases, with 12 bases between them. The CDR3, as DNA: TGTGCCAGCAGTTACTCGGATTTGTACTTCAATGAGCAGTTCTTC. This gives the protein CASSYSDLYFNEQFF.

This chain uses TRBV2 with TRBJ1-4; the match to TRBD1 covers 8 bases. The CDR3 length is 15 residues. V shed 6 bases and J 8 bases; nucleotides not matched to a gene: 11. Germline V gene lookup returns CDR1 SNHLY and CDR2 FYNNEI. CDR3 residues: CASRPITGGGEKLFF. The DNA of the CDR3 is TGTGCCAGCAGGCCTATTACAGGGGGAGGGGAAAAACTGTTTTTT.

The chain employs TRBV6-5 and TRBJ2-1; a possible D gene is TRBD1 (6 bases). Trimming stripped 6 bases from V and 15 bases from J, with 21 bases between. The CDR3 has 13 amino acids. Germline CDR1 and CDR2: MNHEY and SVGAGI. The CDR3 loop reads CASSRLNRDALFF. The CDR3 region has the DNA TGTGCCAGCAGCCGCCTAAACAGGGACGCCCTGTTCTTC.

The chain is built from TRBV24-1 and TRBJ2-3, with TRBD1 identical over 12 bases. CDR3 length: 16 amino acids. After removal of 3 bases from V and 6 bases from J, the junction contained 6 bases not matched to a gene. Germline V gene data show CDR1 as KGHDR and CDR2 as SFDVKD. CDR3 coding DNA: TGTGCCACCAGTGATGCGGGACAGGGGGCCGGGGATACGCAGTATTTT. Its translation: CATSDAGQGAGDTQYF.

The chain combines TRBV2 with TRBJ2-2, with 7 bases lining up with TRBD1. Unmatched junction bases numbered 5, after V lost 6 bases and J lost 4 bases. The CDR3 is 14 amino acids. Germline V gene lookup returns CDR1 SNHLY and CDR2 FYNNEI. The CDR3 loop reads CASSLDRATGELFF. Written as DNA, the CDR3 is TGTGCCAGCAGCCTCGACAGGGCCACCGGGGAGCTGTTTTTT.

The J gene is TRBJ1-1, the V gene TRBV28; TRBD1 is a possible D gene (6 bases). Germline V gene data show CDR1 as MDHEN and CDR2 as SYDVKM. The CDR3 consists of 15 residues. Trimming shortened V by 3 bases and J by 5 bases, and 16 bases separated the two germline ends. The CDR3 here is CASSFVGGRGTEAFF. CDR3 DNA sequence: TGTGCCAGCAGTTTTGTAGGGGGGCGAGGGACTGAAGCTTTCTTT.

This clone was observed a few times. The rearrangement links TRBV7-9 to TRBJ2-5; D is perhaps TRBD2 (7 bases). Germline V gene sequence: CDR1 SEHNR, CDR2 FQNEAQ (reference sequence). This CDR3 region has 16 residues. V was trimmed by 5 bases and J by 1 base, leaving 17 bases between them. CDR3 DNA sequence: TGTGCCAGCAGCCTAAAGGGGGGGCAGATCCAAGAGACCCAGTACTTC. Amino acids: CASSLKGGQIQETQYF.

V is TRBV20-1 and J is TRBJ2-1; no clear D gene. Germline V lookup: CDR1 DFQATT, CDR2 SNEGSKA (reference sequence). V shed 4 bases and J shed 6 bases, with 4 bases lying between them. This CDR3 has 10 amino acids. CDR3 sequence (DNA): TGCAGTGCTATAGGCAATGAGCAGTTCTTC. This codes for CSAIGNEQFF.

V is TRBV28 and J is TRBJ1-3, with D perhaps matching TRBD1 (5 bases). The CDR3 runs 15 residues. V lost 5 bases and J lost 0, with 11 bases in between. From germline, CDR1 is MDHEN and CDR2 SYDVKM. Here the CDR3 reads CASSRLTDSGNTIYF. DNA for the CDR3: TGTGCCAGCAGTCGTTTGACAGACTCTGGAAACACCATATATTTT.

The chain joins TRBV30 to TRBJ1-2; tentatively, D is TRBD1 (5 bases). The CDR3 runs 11 residues. Between the trimmed V and J ends, which lost 4 bases and 11 bases, there was a span of 14 bases. Germline V gives CDR1 GTSNPN, CDR2 SVGIG (reference sequence). CDR3 sequence: CAWIGLGGYTF. For the CDR3, the DNA is TGTGCCTGGATCGGATTGGGGGGATACACCTTC.

The gene calls are TRBV5-5 and TRBJ2-7; D unclear. This CDR3 comprises 13 residues. Trimming stripped 3 bases from V and 3 bases from J, with 10 bases between. Germline V lookup: CDR1 SGHKS, CDR2 YYEKEE (reference sequence). The CDR3 is CASSSGWSYEQYV. The CDR3 region has the DNA TGTGCCAGCAGCTCTGGATGGAGCTACGAGCAGTACGTC.

This clone has only one observation. The rearrangement links TRBV19 to TRBJ1-5, with D uncertain. There are 15 residues in the CDR3. Germline values: CDR1 LNHDA, CDR2 SQIVND (reference sequence). V was clipped by 8 bases and J by 2 bases, with 16 bases between them. DNA for the CDR3: TGTGCCAGTGAACCTAGGGTAACGGGCAATCAGCCCCAGCATTTT. Amino acids: CASEPRVTGNQPQHF.

This sequence joins TRBV9 and TRBJ1-6, with a weak D call TRBD1 (6 bases). Germline CDR1 reads SGDLS; CDR2 reads YYNGEE. V dropped 3 bases and J dropped 12 bases, with 16 bases sitting between them. The CDR3 extends over 14 amino acids. The CDR3 DNA is TGTGCCAGCAGCGGCACCACAGGGATAGTACCCCTCCACTTT. Protein sequence: CASSGTTGIVPLHF.

The chain combines TRBV3-1 (or the pseudogene TRBV3-2) with TRBJ2-3; TRBD1 agrees at 10 bases. Germline V CDR1 and CDR2: LGHDT, YNNKEL (reference sequence). This CDR3 has 15 residues. V lost 5 bases and J lost 4; bases outside the gene matches: 6. The CDR3 bases are TGTGCCAGCAGCGCCGGGACAGGGGCTTCAGATACGCAGTATTTT. Amino acids: CASSAGTGASDTQYF.

This clone was counted only a few times. The V call is TRBV20-1, the J call TRBJ1-1, with 9 bases lining up with TRBD1. With 3 bases clipped from V and 0 bases from J, the junction kept 8 bases outside the gene matches. From germline, CDR1 is DFQATT and CDR2 SNEGSKA (reference sequence). CDR3 length: 16 amino acids. CDR3 loop: CSASFPDRGLNTEAFF. CDR3 nucleotide sequence: TGCAGTGCTAGTTTCCCGGACAGGGGTCTGAACACTGAAGCTTTCTTT.

This clone showed up just a few times. The V call is TRBV5-8, the J call TRBJ1-4; 7 nucleotides agree with TRBD1. With V trimmed by 5 bases and J by 2 bases, 6 bases remained unmatched. Germline values: CDR1 SGHTS, CDR2 YDEGEE. This CDR3 spans 15 amino acids. The CDR3 DNA reads as TGTGCCAGCAGATACCAGACAGGGACTAATGAAAAACTGTTTTTT. Translated: CASRYQTGTNEKLFF.

The chain recombines TRBV5-6 with TRBJ1-2; TRBD1 matches 8 bases. This CDR3 has 15 amino acids. Germline V gene sequence: CDR1 SGHDT, CDR2 YYEEEE. V dropped 0 bases and J dropped 4; count of bases not matched to a gene: 5. This CDR3 reads CASSLAPGTGYGYTF. CDR3 in DNA: TGTGCCAGCAGCTTGGCCCCCGGGACAGGCTATGGCTACACCTTC.

The CDR3 sequence: CASSLGGTATNEKLFF. The CDR3 DNA reads as TGTGCCAGCAGCTTGGGCGGGACAGCAACTAATGAAAAACTGTTTTTT. The rearrangement links TRBV5-5 to TRBJ1-4, with 7 nucleotides matching TRBD1. Germline-derived CDR1 and CDR2 are SGHKS and YYEKEE (reference sequence). After removal of 0 bases from V and 0 bases from J, the junction contained 2 bases not matched to a gene. The CDR3 sequence is 16 residues long.

The chain carries TRBV6-5 and TRBJ1-1, with 7 bases aligning to TRBD1. Per the germline V gene, CDR1 is MNHEY and CDR2 is SVGAGI. The trim removed 2 bases at V and 7 bases at J, leaving 10 bases unmatched. The CDR3 extends over 15 amino acids. The CDR3 nucleotides read TGTGCCAGCAGTTACACACAGGGGAATAAAAATGAAGCTTTCTTT. This codes for CASSYTQGNKNEAFF.

The rearrangement joins TRBV5-8 to TRBJ2-5; 8 bases are a match to TRBD1. CDR1 SGHTS and CDR2 YDEGEE come from the germline V gene. This CDR3 comprises 17 residues. The junction had 8 bases not matched to a gene; V was cut back by 0 bases and J by 1 base. The CDR3 nucleotides are TGTGCCAGCAGCTTGGGCAGGGGGCTAGGACTCCAAGAGACCCAGTACTTC. Translated: CASSLGRGLGLQETQYF.

The rearrangement joins TRBV18 to TRBJ2-1; tentative D call: TRBD1 (6 bases). From germline, CDR1 is KGHSH and CDR2 LQKENI. Deletions cut 4 bases from V and 6 bases from J, with 10 bases between. The CDR3 runs 13 residues. DNA for the CDR3: TGTGCCAGCTCACGACAGGAGCCCAATGAGCAGTTCTTC. Protein sequence: CASSRQEPNEQFF.

The V call is TRBV2, the J call TRBJ1-1; D is unresolved. The CDR3 loop spans 14 amino acids. Germline V lookup: CDR1 SNHLY, CDR2 FYNNEI. Trimming pared 8 bases from V and 4 bases from J, leaving 17 bases between. The CDR3 here is CASQTEGSSTEAFF. The CDR3 coding sequence is TGTGCCAGCCAAACAGAGGGATCGAGCACTGAAGCTTTCTTT.

The chain combines TRBV2 with TRBJ2-2; TRBD1 aligns across 7 bases. The junction had 12 bases not matched to a gene; V was cut back by 5 bases and J by 3 bases. Looked up from germline, CDR1 is SNHLY and CDR2 is FYNNEI. The length of the CDR3 is 17 residues. CDR3 bases: TGTGCCAGCAGTTTGACAGGGTTGTCCACCTACACCGGGGAGCTGTTTTTT. Residues: CASSLTGLSTYTGELFF.

V and J are TRBV7-3 and TRBJ2-1; D is ambiguous. CDR1 is SGHTA and CDR2 is FQGTGA in the germline V gene. V was shortened by 4 bases and J by 4 bases, with 14 bases between the two germline ends. The CDR3 extends over 15 amino acids. The CDR3 here is CASSSNPGPYNEQFF. The CDR3 DNA reads as TGTGCCAGCAGCTCCAATCCTGGGCCTTACAATGAGCAGTTCTTC.

The chain combines TRBV5-1 with TRBJ2-3; no firm D call. The CDR3 is 15 residues long. Between the trimmed V and J ends, which lost 0 bases and 2 bases, there was a span of 10 bases. Germline CDR1 reads SGHRS; CDR2 reads YFSETQ. CDR3 protein: CASSLAQPDTDTQYF. The CDR3 nucleotides are TGCGCCAGCAGCTTGGCACAACCCGACACAGATACGCAGTATTTT.

The sample holds a few counts of this clone. This sequence joins TRBV11-2 and TRBJ2-3, with TRBD2 as a possible D gene (6 bases). V was clipped by 5 bases and J by 8 bases, with 17 bases between them. Per germline, CDR1 SGHAT and CDR2 FQNNGV. The CDR3 totals 14 residues. CDR3 nucleotides: TGTGCCAGCAGCGCGCGACTAGTGCGCGGTACGCAGTATTTT. It is translated as CASSARLVRGTQYF.

The rearrangement uses TRBV24-1 and TRBJ2-2; D is unresolved. The V gene lost 1 base and the J gene lost 1 base, with 12 bases spanning the gap. In germline, CDR1 is KGHDR, CDR2 SFDVKD. The CDR3 consists of 17 residues. The CDR3 loop reads CATSDLSNTLNTGELFF. The CDR3 nucleotides read TGTGCCACCAGTGATTTAAGTAACACCTTGAACACCGGGGAGCTGTTTTTT.

The chain links TRBV9 to TRBJ2-5, with D possibly matching TRBD1 (6 bases). The CDR3 contains 13 residues. CDR1 SGDLS and CDR2 YYNGEE come from the germline V gene. V was cut by 0 bases and J by 4 bases, with 7 bases left in between. CDR3 residues: CASSVGTAETQYF. As DNA, the CDR3 is TGTGCCAGCAGCGTAGGGACAGCAGAGACCCAGTACTTC. Combining the CDR3 with reference TRBV9 and TRBJ2-5 gives the whole variable domain DSGVTQTPKHLITATGQRVTLRCSPRSGDLSVYWYQQSLDQGLQFLIQYYNGEERAKGNILERFSAQQFPDLHSELNLSSLELGDSALYFCASSVGTAETQYFGPGTRLLVL.